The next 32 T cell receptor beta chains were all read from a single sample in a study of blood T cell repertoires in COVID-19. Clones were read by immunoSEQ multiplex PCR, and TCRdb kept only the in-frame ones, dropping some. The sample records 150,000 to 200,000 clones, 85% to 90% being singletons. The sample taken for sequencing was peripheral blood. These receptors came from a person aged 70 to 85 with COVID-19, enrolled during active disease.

CDR3: CASSQRNSPLHF. CDR3 coding DNA: TGTGCCAGCAGCCAGAGGAATTCACCCCTCCACTTT. The V call is TRBV14, the J call TRBJ1-6; no reliable D call. Germline V gene lookup returns CDR1 SGHDN and CDR2 FVKESK. This CDR3 is 12 amino acids long. Trimming removed 3 bases from V and 7 bases from J, with 4 bases in between.

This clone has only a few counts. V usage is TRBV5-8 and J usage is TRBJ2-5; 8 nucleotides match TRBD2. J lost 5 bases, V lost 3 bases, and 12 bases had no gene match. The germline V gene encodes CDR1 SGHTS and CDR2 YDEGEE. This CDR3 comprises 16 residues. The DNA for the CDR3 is TGTGCCAGCAGCTGGTTATCCGGGGGGGCTCAGGAGACCCAGTACTTC. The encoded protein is CASSWLSGGAQETQYF.

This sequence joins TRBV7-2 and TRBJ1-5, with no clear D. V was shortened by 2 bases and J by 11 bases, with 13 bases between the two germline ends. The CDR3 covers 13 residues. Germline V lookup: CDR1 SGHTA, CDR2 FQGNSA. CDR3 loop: CASSLTGESAQHF. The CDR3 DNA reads TGTGCCAGCAGCTTAACCGGGGAGTCAGCCCAGCATTTT.

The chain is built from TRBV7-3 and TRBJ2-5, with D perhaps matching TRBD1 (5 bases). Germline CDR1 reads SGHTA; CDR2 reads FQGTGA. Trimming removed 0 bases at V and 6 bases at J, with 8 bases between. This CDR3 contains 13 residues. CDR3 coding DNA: TGTGCCAGCAGCTTAACAGGGGCCAAGACCCAGTACTTC. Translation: CASSLTGAKTQYF.

CDR3 amino acids: CASSPTGGADGELFF. CDR3 DNA: TGTGCCAGCAGCCCCACAGGGGGCGCGGACGGGGAGCTGTTTTTT. This chain joins TRBV5-6 and TRBJ2-2; 9 nucleotides line up with TRBD1. In germline, CDR1 is SGHDT, CDR2 YYEEEE. The V and J ends lost 4 bases and 7 bases, in that order; junction bases with no gene match: 8. The CDR3 contains 15 residues.

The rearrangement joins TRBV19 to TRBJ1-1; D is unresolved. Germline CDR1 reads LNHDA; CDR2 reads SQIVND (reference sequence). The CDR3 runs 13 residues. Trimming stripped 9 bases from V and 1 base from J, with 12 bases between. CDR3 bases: TGTGCCAGCTCGAGCACGCAGAACACTGAAGCTTTCTTT. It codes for CASSSTQNTEAFF.

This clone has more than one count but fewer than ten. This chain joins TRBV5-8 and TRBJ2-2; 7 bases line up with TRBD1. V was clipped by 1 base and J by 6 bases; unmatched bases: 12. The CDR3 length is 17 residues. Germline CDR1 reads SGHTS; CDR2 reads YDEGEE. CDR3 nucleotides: TGTGCCAGCAGCTTGTCGATAAACAGGGGTGGCGCCGGGGAGCTGTTTTTT. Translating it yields CASSLSINRGGAGELFF.

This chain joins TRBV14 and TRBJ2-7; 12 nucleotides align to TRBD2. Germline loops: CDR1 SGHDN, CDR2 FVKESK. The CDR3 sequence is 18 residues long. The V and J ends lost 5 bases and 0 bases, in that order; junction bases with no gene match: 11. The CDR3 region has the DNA TGTGCCAGCAGCTCGCGGACTAGCGGGATAAGGAGCTCCTACGAGCAGTACTTC. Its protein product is CASSSRTSGIRSSYEQYF.

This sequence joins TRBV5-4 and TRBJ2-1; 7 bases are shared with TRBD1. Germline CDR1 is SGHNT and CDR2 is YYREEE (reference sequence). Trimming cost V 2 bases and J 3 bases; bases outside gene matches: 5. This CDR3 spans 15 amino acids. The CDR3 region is CASSFGTANYNEQFF. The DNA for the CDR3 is TGTGCCAGCAGCTTCGGGACAGCCAACTACAATGAGCAGTTCTTC.

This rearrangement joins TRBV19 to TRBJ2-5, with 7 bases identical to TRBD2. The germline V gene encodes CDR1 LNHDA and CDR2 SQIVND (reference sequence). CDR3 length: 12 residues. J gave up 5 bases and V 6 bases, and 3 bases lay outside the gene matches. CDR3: CASSTAGETQYF. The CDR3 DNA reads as TGTGCCAGTAGCACAGCGGGGGAGACCCAGTACTTC.

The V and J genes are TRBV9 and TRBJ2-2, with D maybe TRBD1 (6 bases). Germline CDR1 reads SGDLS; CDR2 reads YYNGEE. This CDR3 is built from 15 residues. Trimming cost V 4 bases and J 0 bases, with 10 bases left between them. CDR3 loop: CASSFGQPNTGELFF. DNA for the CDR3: TGTGCCAGCAGCTTTGGACAGCCGAACACCGGGGAGCTGTTTTTT. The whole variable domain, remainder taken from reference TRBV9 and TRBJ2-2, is DSGVTQTPKHLITATGQRVTLRCSPRSGDLSVYWYQQSLDQGLQFLIQYYNGEERAKGNILERFSAQQFPDLHSELNLSSLELGDSALYFCASSFGQPNTGELFFGEGSRLTVL.

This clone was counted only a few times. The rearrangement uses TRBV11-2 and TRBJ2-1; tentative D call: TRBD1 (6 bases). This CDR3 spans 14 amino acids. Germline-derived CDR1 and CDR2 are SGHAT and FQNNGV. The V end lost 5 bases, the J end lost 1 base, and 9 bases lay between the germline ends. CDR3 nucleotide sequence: TGTGCCAGCAGCAAACAGGGATCCTACAATGAGCAGTTCTTC. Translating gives CASSKQGSYNEQFF. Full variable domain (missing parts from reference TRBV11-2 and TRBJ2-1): EAGVAQSPRYKIIEKRQSVAFWCNPISGHATLYWYQQILGQGPKLLIQFQNNGVVDDSQLPKDRFSAERLKGVDSTLKIQPAKLEDSAVYLCASSKQGSYNEQFFGPGTRLTVL.

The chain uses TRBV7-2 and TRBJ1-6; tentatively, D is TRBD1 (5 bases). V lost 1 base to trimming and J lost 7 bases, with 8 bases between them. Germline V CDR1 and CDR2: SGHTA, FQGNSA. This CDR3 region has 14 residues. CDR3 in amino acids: CASSLVAGNSPLHF. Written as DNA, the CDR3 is TGTGCCAGCAGCTTAGTCGCAGGGAATTCACCCCTCCACTTT.

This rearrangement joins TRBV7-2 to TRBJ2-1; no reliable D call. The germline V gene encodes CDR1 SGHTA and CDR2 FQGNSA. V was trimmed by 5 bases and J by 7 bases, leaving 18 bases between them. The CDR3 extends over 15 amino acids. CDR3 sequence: CASSPINPVRNEQFF. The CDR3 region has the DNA TGTGCCAGCAGCCCCATAAACCCGGTGAGGAATGAGCAGTTCTTC.

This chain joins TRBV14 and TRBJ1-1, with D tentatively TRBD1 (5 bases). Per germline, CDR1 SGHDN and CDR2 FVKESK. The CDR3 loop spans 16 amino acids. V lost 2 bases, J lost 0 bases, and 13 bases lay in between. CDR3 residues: CASSQRIGGLNTEAFF. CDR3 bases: TGTGCCAGCAGCCAAAGGATCGGGGGTTTGAACACTGAAGCTTTCTTT.

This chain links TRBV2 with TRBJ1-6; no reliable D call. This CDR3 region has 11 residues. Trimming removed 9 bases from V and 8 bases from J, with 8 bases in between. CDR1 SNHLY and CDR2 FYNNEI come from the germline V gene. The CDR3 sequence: CASKSDSPLHF. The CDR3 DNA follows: TGTGCCAGTAAGTCGGATTCACCCCTCCACTTT.

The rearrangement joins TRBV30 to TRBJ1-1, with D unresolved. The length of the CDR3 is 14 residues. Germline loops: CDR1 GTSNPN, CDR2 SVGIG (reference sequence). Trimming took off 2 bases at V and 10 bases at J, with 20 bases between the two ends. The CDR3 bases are TGTGCCTGGAGTAGAGTCGGGGTAAAGGTCGGAGCTTTCTTT. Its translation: CAWSRVGVKVGAFF.

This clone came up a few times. The DNA for the CDR3 is TGTGCCAGCAGCTTCGGGGGGGACGGCTACACCTTC. Its translation is CASSFGGDGYTF. The chain links TRBV6-1 to TRBJ1-2, with a possible D match to TRBD1 (5 bases). The V end was cut by 6 bases, the J end by 8 bases, with 13 bases between. The CDR3 is 12 amino acids. The V gene's germline CDR1 is MNHNS and CDR2 SASEGT.

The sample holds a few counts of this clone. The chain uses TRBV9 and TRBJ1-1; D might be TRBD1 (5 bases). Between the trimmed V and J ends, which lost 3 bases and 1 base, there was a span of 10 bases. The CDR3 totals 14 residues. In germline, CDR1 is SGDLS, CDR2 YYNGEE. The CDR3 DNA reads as TGTGCCAGCAGCGGTGCAGGGTGGAACACTGAAGCTTTCTTT. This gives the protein CASSGAGWNTEAFF.

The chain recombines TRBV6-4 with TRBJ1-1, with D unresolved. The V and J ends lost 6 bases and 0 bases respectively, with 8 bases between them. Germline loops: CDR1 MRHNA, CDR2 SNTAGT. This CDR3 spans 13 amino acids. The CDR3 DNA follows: TGTGCCAGCAGACAGAACATGAACACTGAAGCTTTCTTT. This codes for CASRQNMNTEAFF.

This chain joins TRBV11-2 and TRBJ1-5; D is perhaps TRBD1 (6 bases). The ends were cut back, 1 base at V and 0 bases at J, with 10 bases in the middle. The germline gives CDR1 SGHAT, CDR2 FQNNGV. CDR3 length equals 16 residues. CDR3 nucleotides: TGTGCCAGCAGCTTAGGCCTACAGGGTAGCAATCAGCCCCAGCATTTT. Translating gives CASSLGLQGSNQPQHF.

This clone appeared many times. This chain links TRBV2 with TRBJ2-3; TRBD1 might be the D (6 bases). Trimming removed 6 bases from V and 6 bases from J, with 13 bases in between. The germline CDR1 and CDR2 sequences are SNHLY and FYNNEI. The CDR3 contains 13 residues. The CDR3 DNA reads TGTGCCAGCAGCCAAGGACAGTCGGATACGCAGTATTTT. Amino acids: CASSQGQSDTQYF.

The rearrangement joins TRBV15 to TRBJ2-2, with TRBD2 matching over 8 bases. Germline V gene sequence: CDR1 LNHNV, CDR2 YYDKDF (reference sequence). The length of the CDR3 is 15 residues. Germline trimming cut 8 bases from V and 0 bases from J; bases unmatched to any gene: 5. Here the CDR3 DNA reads TGTGCCACCTCCGGGGGGGCCTCGAACACCGGGGAGCTGTTTTTT. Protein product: CATSGGASNTGELFF.

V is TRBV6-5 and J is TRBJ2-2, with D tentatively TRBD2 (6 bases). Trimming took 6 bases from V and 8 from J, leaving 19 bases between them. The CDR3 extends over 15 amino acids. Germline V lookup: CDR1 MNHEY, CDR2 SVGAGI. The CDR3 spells CASSPSLGGGGELFF. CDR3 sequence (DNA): TGTGCCAGCAGCCCCAGCCTAGGCGGAGGGGGGGAGCTGTTTTTT.

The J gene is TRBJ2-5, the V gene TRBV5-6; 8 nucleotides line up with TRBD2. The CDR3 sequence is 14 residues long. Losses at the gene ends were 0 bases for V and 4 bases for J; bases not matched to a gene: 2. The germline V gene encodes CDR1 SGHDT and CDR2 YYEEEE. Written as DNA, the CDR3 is TGTGCCAGCAGCTTGGGAGGGACTAGAGAGACCCAGTACTTC. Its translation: CASSLGGTRETQYF. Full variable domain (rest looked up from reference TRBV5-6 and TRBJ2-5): DAGVTQSPTHLIKTRGQQVTLRCSPKSGHDTVSWYQQALGQGPQFIFQYYEEEERQRGNFPDRFSGHQFPNYSSELNVNALLLGDSALYLCASSLGGTRETQYFGPGTRLLVL.

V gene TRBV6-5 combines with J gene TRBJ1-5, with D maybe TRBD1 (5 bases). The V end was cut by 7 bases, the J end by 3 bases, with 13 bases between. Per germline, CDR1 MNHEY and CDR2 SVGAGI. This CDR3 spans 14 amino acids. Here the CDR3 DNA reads TGTGCCAGCAAGGTGTCGGGGGTCAATCAGCCCCAGCATTTT. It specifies CASKVSGVNQPQHF.

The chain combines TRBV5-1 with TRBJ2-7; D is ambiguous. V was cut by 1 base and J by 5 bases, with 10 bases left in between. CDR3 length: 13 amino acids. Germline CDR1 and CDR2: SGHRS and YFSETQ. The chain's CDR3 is CASSLFEAHEQYF. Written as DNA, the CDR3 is TGCGCCAGCAGCTTGTTCGAGGCCCACGAGCAGTACTTC.

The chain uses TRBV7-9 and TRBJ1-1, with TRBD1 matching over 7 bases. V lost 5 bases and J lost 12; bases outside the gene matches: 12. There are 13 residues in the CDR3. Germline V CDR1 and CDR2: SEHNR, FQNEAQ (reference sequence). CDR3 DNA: TGTGCCAGCAGCCTCGACAGGGTAGCTGAGACTTTCTTT. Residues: CASSLDRVAETFF.

DNA for the CDR3: TGTGCCAGCAGTATTTCTAGCGGGAGAAGGAATGAGCAGTTCTTC. This codes for CASSISSGRRNEQFF. This rearrangement joins TRBV27 to TRBJ2-1, with 10 bases identical to TRBD2. The CDR3 spans 15 residues. The V segment lost 5 bases and the J segment 7 bases; nucleotides outside the gene matches: 8. Germline CDR1 and CDR2: MNHEY and SMNVEV (reference sequence).

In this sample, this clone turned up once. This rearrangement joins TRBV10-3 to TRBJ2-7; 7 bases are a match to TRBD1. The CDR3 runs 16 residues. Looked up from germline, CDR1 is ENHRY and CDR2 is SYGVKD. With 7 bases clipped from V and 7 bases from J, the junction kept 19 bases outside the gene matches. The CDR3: CAITRAGGLGAGEQYF. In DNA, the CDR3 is TGTGCCATCACCCGAGCAGGGGGTCTAGGAGCTGGTGAGCAGTACTTC.

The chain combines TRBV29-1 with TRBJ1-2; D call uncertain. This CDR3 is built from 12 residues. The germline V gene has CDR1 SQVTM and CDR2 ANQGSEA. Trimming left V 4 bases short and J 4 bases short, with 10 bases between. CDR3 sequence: CSVGTEGYGYTF. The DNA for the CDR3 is TGCAGCGTTGGGACGGAGGGCTATGGCTACACCTTC.

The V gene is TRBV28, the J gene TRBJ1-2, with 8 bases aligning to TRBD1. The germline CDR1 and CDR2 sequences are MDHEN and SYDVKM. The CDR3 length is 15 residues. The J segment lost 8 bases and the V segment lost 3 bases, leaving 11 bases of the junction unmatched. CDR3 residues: CASSLAGPQGDGYTF. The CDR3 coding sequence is TGTGCCAGCAGTTTGGCGGGACCACAGGGGGACGGCTACACCTTC.